This T cell receptor (beta chain) was sequenced in a study of blood T cells in healthy people across ages. Sample-barcoded 5' priming and a J-beta primer mix drove a second PCR of about 6 to 12 cycles. TCRdb re-derived calls from the 5' RACE reads in MiXCR, one entry per CDR3 protein. The table records hundreds of thousands of distinct CDR3 sequences, over 40% of them present only once. This CDR3 is built from 14 residues. V lost 2 bases and J lost 7, with 15 bases in between. CDR1 and CDR2 (germline): MNHNY, SVGAGI (reference sequence). The specimen was blood. This TCR derives from a woman older than 75 in good health. V is TRBV6-6 and J is TRBJ2-7; D may match TRBD1 or TRBD2 (6 bases each). DNA for the CDR3: TGTGCCAGCAGTTACGCGTCAGGGGCGGGGGAGCAGTACTTC. Translating it yields CASSYASGAGEQYF.